This is a list of T cell receptor beta chains from one sample in a study of cytomegalovirus exposure and HLA in healthy donors. The repertoire was sequenced with immunoSEQ multiplex PCR; TCRdb's copy has only in-frame clones and lacks some. Seen here are about 110,000 clones, 77% observed once, and the top ten hold around 4%. What was sequenced was PBMCs. All receptors come from a human donor in good health. CDR3s include the opening cysteine and the closing phenylalanine or tryptophan. The D gene is left open where the match is weak. Only part of the rows carry a size: once, few, many, or a class if the clone is expanded.

.	TRBD1	TRBV27	TRBJ1-1	TGTGCCAGCAGTCTCTCCGGGACAGGGAAGGGCACTGAAGCTTTCTTT	CASSLSGTGKGTEAFF
.	.	TRBV10-3	TRBJ1-6	TGTGCCTCACAGGGCTCTGGGGTAGTATGGAATTCACCCCTCCACTTT	CASQGSGVVWNSPLHF
few	TRBD2	TRBV4-1	TRBJ2-5	TGCGCCAGCAGCCGTCAGACTAGCGGTAAAGAGACCCAGTACTTC	CASSRQTSGKETQYF
.	.	TRBV5-1	TRBJ2-6	TGCGCCAGCAGCTCCCGGGCTGGGGCCAACGTCCTGACTTTC	CASSSRAGANVLTF
.	.	TRBV6-1	TRBJ1-6	TGTGCCAGCACCCGGACAGCTAATTCACCCCTCCACTTT	CASTRTANSPLHF
.	TRBD1	TRBV12-5	TRBJ2-7	TGTGCTAGTGGTTCCCCGGGACAGCCCTACGAGCAGTACTTC	CASGSPGQPYEQYF
.	.	TRBV5-1	TRBJ1-1	TGCGCCAGCAGCTTGGATGGGCAGAACACTGAAGCTTTCTTT	CASSLDGQNTEAFF
few	.	TRBV2	TRBJ2-2	TGTGCCAGCGGCTCACAGGGTCTGAGCACCGGGGAGCTGTTTTTT	CASGSQGLSTGELFF
.	TRBD1	TRBV19	TRBJ1-1	TGTGCCAGTAGGGACCGGGACAGTATGAACACTGAAGCTTTCTTT	CASRDRDSMNTEAFF
.	TRBD2	TRBV5-4	TRBJ2-2	TGTGCCAGCAGCTCCTATTCTAGCGGGAGGGCCGGGGAGCTGTTTTTT	CASSSYSSGRAGELFF
once	TRBD1	TRBV6-5	TRBJ2-5	TGTGCCAGCACTCAGACAGGGGTGGAGACCCAGTACTTC	CASTQTGVETQYF
.	.	TRBV7-9	TRBJ2-1	TGTGCCAGCAGCTTAGGGGGACTTTCCTACAATGAGCAGTTCTTC	CASSLGGLSYNEQFF
.	.	TRBV28	TRBJ2-2	TGTGCCAGCAGTTCGGCCGCGGGGAGAGCCGGGGAGCTGTTTTTT	CASSSAAGRAGELFF
few	TRBD2	TRBV5-1	TRBJ2-3	TGCGCCAGCAGCATGGGGACTAGCGGGAAAGGAGATACGCAGTATTTT	CASSMGTSGKGDTQYF
.	.	TRBV11-2	TRBJ2-2	TGTGCCAGCAGCCCAGCCCGGGACACCGGGGAGCTGTTTTTT	CASSPARDTGELFF
.	TRBD2	TRBV18	TRBJ2-7	TGTGCCAGCTCGCCTAGCGGCTCCTACGAGCAGTACTTC	CASSPSGSYEQYF
.	TRBD2	TRBV5-8	TRBJ2-3	TGTGCCAGCAGCCAAACGTGGCGGGAGAGCACAGATACGCAGTATTTT	CASSQTWRESTDTQYF
.	.	TRBV5-4	TRBJ1-4	TGTGCCAGCAGCTGGGGACTTCAGGGAGGAAACGAAAAACTGTTTTTT	CASSWGLQGGNEKLFF
.	TRBD1	TRBV15	TRBJ2-7	TGTGCCACCAGCAGAGATTATAACAGGGGTACGTACGAGCAGTACTTC	CATSRDYNRGTYEQYF
.	TRBD1	TRBV6-6	TRBJ2-7	TGTGCCAGCAGTGAGGGGGCTTACGAGCAGTACTTC	CASSEGAYEQYF
.	.	TRBV27	TRBJ2-6	TGTGCCAGCAGTTCGTCTACCTCTGGGGCCAACGTCCTGACTTTC	CASSSSTSGANVLTF
.	.	TRBV5-1	TRBJ2-6	TGCGCCAGCAGCCCTATCGCTGGGGCCAACGTCCTGACTTTC	CASSPIAGANVLTF
.	TRBD1	TRBV7-2	TRBJ2-1	TGTGCCAGCAGCTTTGACAGGGCCGGAATCAATGAGCAGTTCTTC	CASSFDRAGINEQFF
few	.	TRBV6-1	TRBJ1-1	TGTGCCAGCAGTGAAGGGCGGCGGGGGAACACTGAAGCTTTCTTT	CASSEGRRGNTEAFF
.	TRBD1	TRBV19	TRBJ2-7	TGTGCCAGTAGTATCCCGGGACAGGGGACCTACGAGCAGTACTTC	CASSIPGQGTYEQYF
.	.	TRBV18	TRBJ1-3	TGTGCCAGCTCACCGCGGGACGGCTCTGGAAACACCATATATTTT	CASSPRDGSGNTIYF
.	TRBD1	TRBV18	TRBJ2-7	TGTGCCAGCTCACCGACGACAGGGCCAACCTACGAGCAGTACTTC	CASSPTTGPTYEQYF
.	.	TRBV9	TRBJ1-1	TGTGCCAGCAGCGTAAATCCGGGGAGGAACACTGAAGCTTTCTTT	CASSVNPGRNTEAFF
.	TRBD1	TRBV6-1	TRBJ1-3	TGTGCCAGCAGTCCGACAGGGTCTGGAAACACCATATATTTT	CASSPTGSGNTIYF
.	.	TRBV9	TRBJ2-7	TGTGCCAGCAGCCCTCCCGGCGGTTCCTACGAGCAGTACTTC	CASSPPGGSYEQYF
.	TRBD1	TRBV15	TRBJ2-7	TGTGCCACCAGCAAAGTGAGGGGTCCGGGACAGAGCTCCTACGAGCAGTACTTC	CATSKVRGPGQSSYEQYF
.	.	TRBV7-9	TRBJ1-2	TGTGCCAGCAGCTTAGCCCCCACAGGGACGCGCCGGCGGGGCTACACCTTC	CASSLAPTGTRRRGYTF
.	TRBD1	TRBV4-1	TRBJ2-1	TGCGCCAGCAGCCAAGCTTCCGGGACAGTGGAGTTCTTC	CASSQASGTVEFF
.	TRBD1	TRBV2	TRBJ1-3	TGTGCCAGCACGAGACAGGGGGCTGGAAACACCATATATTTT	CASTRQGAGNTIYF
.	.	TRBV7-9	TRBJ2-7	TGTTCCAGCAGCTTAGGGTCAGGGACCTACGAGCAGTACTTC	CSSSLGSGTYEQYF
once	TRBD1	TRBV7-9	TRBJ2-7	TGTTCCAGCAGCCCGACAGGGGATCCCCTCTACGAGCAGTACTTC	CSSSPTGDPLYEQYF
.	.	TRBV6-1	TRBJ2-2	TGTGCCAGCAGTGGACGCGGCAGGGGAACGAGCGGGGAGCTGTTTTTT	CASSGRGRGTSGELFF
once	TRBD2	TRBV10-3	TRBJ2-3	TGTGCCATCAGTGAGGAGGGTCGGGGGGGGAGTGCAGATACGCAGTATTTT	CAISEEGRGGSADTQYF
.	.	TRBV25-1	TRBJ1-1	TGTGCCAGCAGTGAATTGAGACCGGAGGGGATTATGAACACTGAAGCTTTCTTT	CASSELRPEGIMNTEAFF
.	.	TRBV5-6	TRBJ1-6	TGTGCCAGCAGCTGGAACGTACAGGTTAATAATTCACCCCTCCACTTT	CASSWNVQVNNSPLHF
.	.	TRBV7-2	TRBJ1-3	TGTGCCAGCAGCCTCGGCTGGGGTACTAGCTCTGGAAACACCATATATTTT	CASSLGWGTSSGNTIYF
.	.	TRBV28	TRBJ2-7	TGTGCCAGCAGTTTAGGGGGGTACGAGCAGTACTTC	CASSLGGYEQYF
.	.	TRBV19	TRBJ2-7	TGTGCCAGTAGTATCGGGGAAGGGAACGAGCAGTACTTC	CASSIGEGNEQYF
.	.	TRBV21-1	TRBJ2-1	TGTGCCAGCGGCCCCCCCAGTGAGCAGTTCTTC	CASGPPSEQFF
few	.	TRBV27	TRBJ2-2	TGTGCCAGCAGTTTAGCGGGGAACACCGGGGAGCTGTTTTTT	CASSLAGNTGELFF